The subject of this entry is one TCR beta chain. The clone's antigen remains unknown. Per-base qualities were not stored, and no clone one base away is much larger. Including the terminal cysteine and phenylalanine, the CDR3 comprises 13 residues. The entry retains the CDR3 DNA only, 39 bases that are in frame from base 1. V is reduced by 0 bases and J by 4 bases, leaving a spacing of 7 bases between them. CDR1 and CDR2 are read off the germline V gene (reference sequence) as GTSNPN and SVGIG. These data belong to a study of T cell responses to AZD1222 COVID-19 vaccine (dated by TCRdb to the early 2020s). Notes on the research overall: AZD1222 recipients given second doses at about 4 weeks or at about 12 weeks were pooled, since spike-specific TCR depth and breadth were not found to differ between the two schedules. A total of 230 to 250 trial participants underwent TCR sequencing, of whom 207 had received two doses of AZD1222 and around 26 had received two doses of the MenACWY control vaccine. Enrollment into the trials was organized by age into subgroups of 18-55, 56-69 and 70-plus years, and those subgroups contained about 150, 27 and 61 TCR-sequenced participants, respectively.

This sample's time point label indicates: baseline before first vaccination. The vaccinee samples were drawn from two UK trials, COV001 and COV002, one of which was a single-blind randomized controlled phase 2/3 trial testing AZD1222 (ChAdOx1 nCoV-19) in healthy adults. For TCRbeta chain sequencing, PBMC samples from trial participants were taken at day 0 and at day 28 after the second dose. Beyond this particular receptor, the publication reports: Participants were mostly white British and included more females than males, and it was suggested by the authors that clonal diversity may have been underestimated. Because no day 14 peak-response samples were available, repertoires were characterized only after the peak T cell response. The vaccine-associated CD4 TCRs covered the entire spike protein, and the dominant responses fell in regions 160-218 and 743-854. After two AZD1222 doses, both the breadth and the depth of spike-specific TCRs were significantly higher than at day 0 and than in MenACWY recipients. Conclusions about previously exposed vaccinees are limited, since just 5 or 6 AZD1222 recipients were seropositive for SARS-CoV-2 at baseline. Epitopes outside the regions mutated in the B.1.351 and B.1.1.7 variants were reportedly recognized by nearly half of the unique spike-specific TCRs. In the small 56-69-year group, the increase in depth fell short of significance, most likely because of low power.

The CDR3 regions of human TCRbeta chains were subjected to immunosequencing. Processing in the source paper ran as follows. Repertoire TCRs were checked for matches against a reference library of SARS-CoV-2-specific TCRs that had been generated using the MIRA antigen-specificity platform. Breadth was defined as the fraction of unique TCRs that were SARS-CoV-2-associated, and depth was defined as the fraction of total T cells that were SARS-CoV-2-associated. Using the MIRA data, each spike-specific TCR was assigned both to the spike region to which the TCR was reactive and to a CD4 or CD8 class. Log10-transformed breadth and depth values were compared by one-way ANOVA with Sidak's multiple comparisons tests. What TCRdb holds here is the immuneACCESS table cut down to in-frame rearrangements. Part of the clones is not present; checked against another copy, under half of the missing clones reflect an unresolved V gene, and the others are unexplained. For V, J and clone size, that table is used; D and trimming come from the DNA. This sample gives more than 140,000 clones in total; approximately 88% of them show up just once. Around 2.1% of the sample is taken by the ten largest.

The clonotype comes from an adult in good health. The sequences come from peripheral blood, collected on day 0 of AZD1222 vaccination. The sequence joins TRBV30 to TRBJ1-5; the D gene is unclear. The DNA sequence is as follows: TGTGCCTGGAGTGTACAGCTTAATCAGCCCCAGCATTTT. It translates to CAWSVQLNQPQHF. With all but the CDR3 taken from the reference TRBV30 and TRBJ1-5 genes, the full variable domain is: SQTIHQWPATLVQPVGSPLSLECTVEGTSNPNLYWYRQAAGRGLQLLFYSVGIGQISSEVPQNLSASRPQDRQFILSSKKLLLSDSGFYLCAWSVQLNQPQHFGDGTRLSIL.